The 11 T cell receptor beta chains listed next were all sequenced from one sample in a study of cytomegalovirus exposure and HLA in healthy donors. The PCR had 60 Vbeta and 13 Jbeta primers. Sequencing was performed with immunoSEQ multiplex PCR; in TCRdb, only in-frame clones are kept and a portion is missing. The sample's table shows 150,000 to 200,000 clones. The source material was PBMCs. The source of these receptors is a man aged 25-45 years in good health and CMV-seronegative.

V usage is TRBV5-6 and J usage is TRBJ1-4, with a tentative D call TRBD1 (6 bases). The germline V gene encodes CDR1 SGHDT and CDR2 YYEEEE. This CDR3 contains 15 residues. Trimming pared 10 bases from V and 5 bases from J, leaving 21 bases between. CDR3 nucleotide sequence: TGTGCCGAGCAGCGAGGGGGGGCCACAAATGAAAAACTGTTTTTT. Its protein product is CAEQRGGATNEKLFF.

V usage is TRBV2 and J usage is TRBJ1-1; 10 positions agree with TRBD1. The CDR3 is made up of 15 amino acids. With 3 bases clipped from V and 5 bases from J, the junction kept 6 bases outside the gene matches. The germline V gene has CDR1 SNHLY and CDR2 FYNNEI. The CDR3 DNA reads as TGTGCCAGCAGTGACCTGGGACAGGGGAATACTGAAGCTTTCTTT. The encoded protein is CASSDLGQGNTEAFF. Together with reference TRBV2 and TRBJ1-1, the CDR3 gives the full variable domain: EPEVTQTPSHQVTQMGQEVILRCVPISNHLYFYWYRQILGQKVEFLVSFYNNEISEKSEIFDDQFSVERPDGSNFTLKIRSTKLEDSAMYFCASSDLGQGNTEAFFGQGTRLTVV.

CDR3 sequence: CASSRDRVGSYEQYF. In DNA, the CDR3 is TGTGCCAGCAGTCGGGACAGGGTGGGGTCCTACGAGCAGTACTTC. This chain links TRBV6-5 with TRBJ2-7, with 9 bases that match TRBD1. The CDR3 contains 15 residues. The V segment lost 5 bases and the J segment 1 base; nucleotides outside the gene matches: 6. The germline CDR1 and CDR2 sequences are MNHEY and SVGAGI.

The chain is built from TRBV5-1 and TRBJ2-7; maybe TRBD2 (5 bases). Germline V gene sequence: CDR1 SGHRS, CDR2 YFSETQ. This CDR3 comprises 12 residues. The germline V and J ends were trimmed by 3 bases and 3 bases, with 7 bases remaining between them. CDR3: CASSSDYYEQYF. CDR3 nucleotides: TGCGCCAGCAGCTCCGACTACTACGAGCAGTACTTC.

The V and J genes are TRBV11-2 and TRBJ1-5; D is unresolved. The CDR3 has 14 residues. Germline-derived CDR1 and CDR2 are SGHAT and FQNNGV. Trimming removed 0 bases from V and 5 bases from J, with 8 bases in between. The CDR3 DNA is TGTGCCAGCAGCTTAGATACATCATATCAGCCCCAGCATTTT. Protein product: CASSLDTSYQPQHF.

This rearrangement joins TRBV7-9 to TRBJ1-1, with unresolved D. The germline gives CDR1 SEHNR, CDR2 FQNEAQ (reference sequence). CDR3 length: 15 amino acids. Between the trimmed V and J ends, which lost 4 bases and 1 base, there was a span of 13 bases. The CDR3 bases are TGTGCCAGCAGCTCCCCCCTTGCAGGGAACACTGAAGCTTTCTTT. This sequence encodes CASSSPLAGNTEAFF.

The chain couples TRBV25-1 to TRBJ2-5; a possible D gene is TRBD2 (6 bases). The end of the DNA fits TRBJ2-7 better, so the J call may be wrong. This CDR3 has 13 amino acids. Germline assignment: CDR1 MGHDK and CDR2 SYGVNS. CDR3 DNA sequence: TGTGCCAGCAGCCGGGCGGGGACCTACGAGCAGTACTTC. This sequence encodes CASSRAGTYEQYF.

The chain recombines TRBV6-5 with TRBJ1-4; 8 positions match TRBD1. J lost 10 bases, V lost 6 bases, and 13 bases had no gene match. CDR1 and CDR2 from the germline V gene are MNHEY and SVGAGI. This CDR3 is 15 amino acids long. CDR3 bases: TGTGCCAGCAGAACCAATCAGGGGGCGGATGGAAAACTGTTTTTT. Protein: CASRTNQGADGKLFF.

The V call is TRBV15, the J call TRBJ1-5; 10 bases align to TRBD1. Germline V gene sequence: CDR1 LNHNV, CDR2 YYDKDF (reference sequence). The CDR3 extends over 17 amino acids. V gave up 4 bases and J gave up 3 bases; unmatched junction bases: 9. The DNA for the CDR3 is TGTGCCACCAGCACCCCGCAGGGGACAGGGGACAATCAGCCCCAGCATTTT. This encodes CATSTPQGTGDNQPQHF.

The CDR3 spells CASSTGGHLYNEQFF. The CDR3 nucleotides are TGTGCCAGCAGCACAGGGGGACATCTCTACAATGAGCAGTTCTTC. This chain connects TRBV5-4 to TRBJ2-1, with 8 bases that match TRBD1. Trimming cost V 4 bases and J 3 bases; bases outside gene matches: 6. CDR1 SGHNT and CDR2 YYREEE come from the germline V gene (reference sequence). The CDR3 is made up of 15 amino acids.

The chain employs TRBV6-1 and TRBJ2-7; 10 nucleotides line up with TRBD2. V dropped 5 bases and J dropped 6; count of bases not matched to a gene: 4. Germline CDR1 and CDR2: MNHNS and SASEGT. This CDR3 has 13 amino acids. The CDR3 protein is CASSFSGRAEQYF. In nucleotides, the CDR3 is TGTGCCAGCAGTTTCAGCGGGAGGGCCGAGCAGTACTTC.